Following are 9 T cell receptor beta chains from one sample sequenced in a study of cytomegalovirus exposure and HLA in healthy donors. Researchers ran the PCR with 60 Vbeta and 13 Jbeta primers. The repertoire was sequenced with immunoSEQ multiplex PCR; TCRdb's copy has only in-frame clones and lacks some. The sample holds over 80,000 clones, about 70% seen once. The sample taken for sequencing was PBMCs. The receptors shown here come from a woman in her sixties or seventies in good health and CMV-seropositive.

The CDR3 spells CASSSIAGVSTDTQYF. CDR3 DNA: TGTGCCAGCAGTTCCATAGCGGGAGTCAGCACAGATACGCAGTATTTT. The V call is TRBV28, the J call TRBJ2-3; 9 bases align to TRBD2. The CDR3 is 16 residues long. J was trimmed by 0 bases and V by 4 bases; bases with no gene match: 5. Per the germline V gene, CDR1 is MDHEN and CDR2 is SYDVKM.

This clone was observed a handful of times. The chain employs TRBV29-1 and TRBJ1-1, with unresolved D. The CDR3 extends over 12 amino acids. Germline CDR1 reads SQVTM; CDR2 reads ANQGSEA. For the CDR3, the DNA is TGCACTACCAGGCAGCCAAACACTGAAGCTTTCTTT. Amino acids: CTTRQPNTEAFF.

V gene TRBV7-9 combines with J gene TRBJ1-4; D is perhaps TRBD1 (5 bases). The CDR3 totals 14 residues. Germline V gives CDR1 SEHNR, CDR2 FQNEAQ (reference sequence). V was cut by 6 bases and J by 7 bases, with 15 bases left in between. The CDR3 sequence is CASRPLGRGEKLFF. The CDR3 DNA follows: TGTGCCAGCAGGCCCCTTGGGAGGGGTGAAAAACTGTTTTTT.

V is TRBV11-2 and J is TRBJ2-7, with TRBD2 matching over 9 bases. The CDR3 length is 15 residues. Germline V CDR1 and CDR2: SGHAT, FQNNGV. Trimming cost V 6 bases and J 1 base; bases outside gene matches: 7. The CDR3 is CASRIRLADSYEQYF. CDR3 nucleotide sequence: TGTGCCAGCAGGATTAGACTAGCGGATTCCTACGAGCAGTACTTC.

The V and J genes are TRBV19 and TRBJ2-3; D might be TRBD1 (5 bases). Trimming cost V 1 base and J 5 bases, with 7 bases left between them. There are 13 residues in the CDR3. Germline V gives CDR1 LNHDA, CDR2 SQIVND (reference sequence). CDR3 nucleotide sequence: TGTGCCAGTAGTATAGGACAGATAGATACGCAGTATTTT. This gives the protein CASSIGQIDTQYF.

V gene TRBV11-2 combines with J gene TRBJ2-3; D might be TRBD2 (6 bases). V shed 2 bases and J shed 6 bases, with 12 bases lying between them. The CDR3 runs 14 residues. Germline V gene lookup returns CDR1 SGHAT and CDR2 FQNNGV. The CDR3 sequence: CASSLRAGMDTQYF. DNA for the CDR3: TGTGCCAGCAGCTTACGGGCGGGAATGGATACGCAGTATTTT. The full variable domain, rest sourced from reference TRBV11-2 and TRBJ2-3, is EAGVAQSPRYKIIEKRQSVAFWCNPISGHATLYWYQQILGQGPKLLIQFQNNGVVDDSQLPKDRFSAERLKGVDSTLKIQPAKLEDSAVYLCASSLRAGMDTQYFGPGTRLTVL.

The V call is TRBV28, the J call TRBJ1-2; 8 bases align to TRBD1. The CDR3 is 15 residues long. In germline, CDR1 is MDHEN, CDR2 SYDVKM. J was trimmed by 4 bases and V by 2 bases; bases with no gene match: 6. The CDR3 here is CASSLPKGQAYGYTF. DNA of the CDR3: TGTGCCAGCAGTTTACCCAAGGGACAGGCCTATGGCTACACCTTC.

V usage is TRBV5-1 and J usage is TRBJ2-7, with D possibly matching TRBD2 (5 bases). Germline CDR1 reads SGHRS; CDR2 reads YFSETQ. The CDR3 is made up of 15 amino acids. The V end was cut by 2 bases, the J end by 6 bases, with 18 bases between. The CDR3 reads CASSFYEGVSGEQYF. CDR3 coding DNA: TGCGCCAGCAGCTTTTATGAGGGCGTTTCGGGCGAGCAGTACTTC.

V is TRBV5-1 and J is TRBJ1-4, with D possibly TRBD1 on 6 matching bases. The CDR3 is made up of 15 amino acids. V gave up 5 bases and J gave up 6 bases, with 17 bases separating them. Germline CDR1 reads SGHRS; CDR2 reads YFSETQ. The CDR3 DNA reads TGCGCCAGCAGGGGGGGGCCCGTGTCGGATGAAAAACTGTTTTTT. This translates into CASRGGPVSDEKLFF.